This TCR beta chain was obtained from a study of breast tumors, draining lymph nodes, adjacent tissues. Overall study findings and caveats: Data only fit, rather than demonstrated, lymph node origin of most tumor T cells. Luminal-like breast cancer showed significantly greater tumor-nontumor repertoire similarity than basal-like breast cancer did. Tumor repertoires ranked between lymph nodes and nontumor tissue in diversity, with V and J gene preferences. Data fit most tumor T cells coming from lymph node, expanding in tumor.

Concerning this clonotype: Its antigen is currently unknown.

The CDR3 loop spans 14 amino acids. Trimming left V 5 bases short and J 7 bases short, with 12 bases between. Per germline, CDR1 LNHDA and CDR2 SQIVND (reference sequence). Axillary draining lymph nodes of breast cancer patients supplied the node samples. TCRdb passed the multiplex PCR reads through MiXCR, listing each CDR3 protein once. The data hold about 230,000 distinct CDR3 sequences, with 32% observed a single time. The receptor was derived from a female donor with breast cancer. Some clones in this sample may be carry-over from other donors' samples. The sample consisted of axillary lymph node tissue. J is TRBJ1-6 and V is TRBV19; D possibly corresponds to TRBD1 (5 bases). The DNA of the CDR3 is TGTGCCAGTAGTCTTTGGGGCACCAATTCACCCCTCCACTTT. Protein product: CASSLWGTNSPLHF.